This TCR beta chain was identified in a study of blood T cell repertoires in COVID-19. About the study: Samples came from the United States, Italy and Spain, spanning acute and convalescent COVID-19. Sources were T cells, B-cell-depleted T cells, or PBMCs; the material itself was cDNA or gDNA.

The CDR3 sequence is 15 residues long. V shed 6 bases, J shed 7 bases, and the junction held 11 bases outside the gene matches. Germline V lookup: CDR1 MDHEN, CDR2 SYDVKM. The authors' processing: Amplification with reference gene primers provided the estimates of nucleated cell counts. The data were produced by immunoSEQ multiplex PCR, yet TCRdb's version contains in-frame clones alone and is incomplete. The V and J calls and clone size were taken over from that table, and D and trimming were inferred from the DNA. The table has 200,000 to 300,000 clones, 80% to 90% seen once. The count of this clone is one.

The rearrangement links TRBV28 to TRBJ1-4; TRBD1 agrees at 7 bases. The sample was peripheral blood. The clonotype was recovered from a man in his sixties with acute or convalescent COVID-19. The CDR3 DNA is TGTGCCAGCAGGGCCGACGGGACAGAGGGTGAAAAACTGTTTTTT. This translates into CASRADGTEGEKLFF.